The sequence of this TCR beta chain was determined in a study of vaccination and CD4 T cells after COVID-19. Study background: Post-COVID specimens were obtained a median about 97 days after diagnosis (range 35 to 161). Collection of post-vaccine samples followed dose two by a median approximately 69 days, spanning a range of 14 to 241. Cultures acting as controls obtained a CEFX pool, an HIV-1 Nef pool, or no peptide.

This clonotype was picked up a small number of times. Its antigen is unidentified. Germline V gene data show CDR1 as MNHNS and CDR2 as SASEGT. V lost 7 bases and J 0 bases, leaving 14 bases between the germline ends. This CDR3 has 15 residues. Documented treatment: 10-day PBMC culture with coronavirus spike peptide pools or control peptides (ViraFEST assay). Cultures of PBMCs, a few million per well, were set up with about 9.4 IU/ml IL-2 and roughly 10 ug/ml peptide pools. Researchers used the Oncomine TCR Beta short-read assay to sequence DNA from cultured CD4+ T cells. TCRdb itself ran the PCR reads through MiXCR, one entry per CDR3 protein. The sample holds just over 20,000 distinct CDR3 sequences; approximately 50% are singletons and the top ten take roughly 4.5%.

Specimen: CD4+ T cells from blood, cultured in vitro. The V gene is TRBV6-1, the J gene TRBJ2-3; either TRBD1 or TRBD2 may fit D (6 bases each). This sequence was found in a human donor who had recovered from COVID-19. CDR3 amino acids: CASMSRDISTDTQYF. The CDR3 region has the DNA TGTGCCAGCATGTCGCGGGACATAAGCACAGATACGCAGTATTTT.